Following are 10 T cell receptor beta chains from one sample sequenced in a study of blood T cells in healthy people across ages. Through a sample-barcoded 5' primer and a J-beta primer mix, a second PCR was run for roughly 7 to 11 cycles. TCRdb re-called the 5' RACE reads with MiXCR, one entry per CDR3 protein. Of around 870,000 distinct CDR3 sequences listed, 29% are singletons. The sequencing input was blood. The receptors were gathered from a woman aged 80 or older in good health.

The chain joins TRBV2 to TRBJ1-2; weak D call: TRBD1 (5 bases). CDR3 length: 14 residues. Deletions cut 8 bases from V and 2 bases from J, with 15 bases between. Germline V CDR1 and CDR2: SNHLY, FYNNEI. Here the CDR3 reads CASQAGRGNYGYTF. The CDR3 nucleotides read TGTGCCAGCCAGGCAGGGAGAGGAAACTATGGCTACACCTTC.

CDR3 sequence reads: CASELLRGNEQFF. CDR3 bases: TGTGCCAGCGAGTTACTAAGGGGGAATGAGCAGTTCTTC. V gene TRBV2 combines with J gene TRBJ2-1; possible D gene TRBD1, 6 bases. Germline lookup yields CDR1 SNHLY and CDR2 FYNNEI. The CDR3 runs to 13 residues. Trimming removed 8 bases from V and 7 bases from J, with 15 bases in between.

This chain uses TRBV5-1 with TRBJ2-2; D is perhaps TRBD1 (8 bases). This CDR3 is built from 15 residues. The V end lost 3 bases, the J end lost 6 bases, and 15 bases lay between the germline ends. CDR1 and CDR2 from the germline V gene are SGHRS and YFSETQ. The CDR3, as DNA: TGCGCCAGCAGCTCGGACAGGGAGGGAGCCGGGGAGCTGTTTTTT. Residues: CASSSDREGAGELFF.

This clonotype came up a few times. DNA of the CDR3: TGTGCCAGCTCACGGGGGTTGGGCACTGAAGCTTTCTTT. Translated: CASSRGLGTEAFF. The chain employs TRBV25-1 and TRBJ1-1, with a tentative D call TRBD1 (5 bases). The CDR3 runs to 13 residues. Looked up from germline, CDR1 is MGHDK and CDR2 is SYGVNS. Trimming pared 8 bases from V and 4 bases from J, leaving 14 bases between.

This clonotype was observed at least ten times. The chain carries TRBV7-2 and TRBJ2-1, with 8 bases aligning to TRBD2. The CDR3 has 18 residues. The trim removed 0 bases at V and 4 bases at J, leaving 11 bases unmatched. Looked up from germline, CDR1 is SGHTA and CDR2 is FQGNSA. The chain's CDR3 is CASSLAGVAGTPYNEQFF. The CDR3 DNA reads TGTGCCAGCAGCTTAGCGGGGGTAGCGGGGACCCCTTACAATGAGCAGTTCTTC. Based on the CDR3 plus reference TRBV7-2 and TRBJ2-1, the full variable domain is GAGVSQSPSNKVTEKGKDVELRCDPISGHTALYWYRQSLGQGLEFLIYFQGNSAPDKSGLPSDRFSAERTGGSVSTLTIQRTQQEDSAVYLCASSLAGVAGTPYNEQFFGPGTRLTVL.

The chain uses TRBV3-1 and TRBJ2-7; either TRBD1 or TRBD2 may fit D (6 bases each). Germline assignment: CDR1 LGHDT and CDR2 YNNKEL (reference sequence). This CDR3 is 14 amino acids long. Trimming took 0 bases from V and 3 from J, leaving 9 bases between them. CDR3 DNA: TGTGCCAGCAGCCAAGAGGGGGGCAACTACGAGCAGTACTTC. Its translation: CASSQEGGNYEQYF.

This clonotype was observed a handful of times. The CDR3 region is CASSQGASGTDTQYF. CDR3 in DNA: TGCGCCAGCAGCCAAGGGGCTAGCGGAACAGATACGCAGTATTTT. The chain employs TRBV4-3 and TRBJ2-3; 7 positions agree with TRBD2. Germline lookup yields CDR1 LGHNA and CDR2 YSLEER. CDR3 size: 15 residues. With V trimmed by 1 base and J by 3 bases, 4 bases remained unmatched.

There are a few counts of this clonotype. It may be a read error: a sequence one base away is much more abundant. This CDR3 is CASSESKSGRWDEQYF. CDR3 bases: TGTGCCAGCAGTGAATCCAAAAGTGGGAGATGGGACGAGCAGTACTTC. The chain recombines TRBV25-1 with TRBJ2-4; tentatively, D is TRBD2 (5 bases). Judging by the DNA end, TRBJ2-7 fits better; the J call may be wrong. The CDR3 sequence is 16 residues long. The germline V gene encodes CDR1 MGHDK and CDR2 SYGVNS.

A remark on this clonotype: A clone one base away is much larger, so this may be a read error. The rearrangement joins TRBV11-3 to TRBJ2-1, with D hard to call. The CDR3 length is 14 residues. CDR1 is SGHNT, CDR2 YENEEA, per germline. Here the CDR3 DNA reads TGTGCCTGCAGCTTAGACGTCTCCTACAATGAGCAGTTCTTC. Its protein is CACSLDVSYNEQFF.

In this sample, this clonotype turned up many times. The V gene is TRBV6-5, the J gene TRBJ1-2; 12 positions match TRBD1. Trimming at V came to 5 bases and at J to 8 bases, leaving 9 bases not matched to a gene. The CDR3 runs to 15 residues. CDR1 MNHEY and CDR2 SVGAGI come from the germline V gene. CDR3 in amino acids: CASSNRDRGRGGYTF. The CDR3 region has the DNA TGTGCCAGCAGTAACCGGGACAGGGGGCGTGGCGGCTACACCTTC.